This paragraph reports one T cell receptor beta chain. As yet, its antigen is unknown. No patient escaped relapse after autologous stem cell transplantation, and brentuximab vedotin exposure varied. Complete response, partial response or progressive disease made up the best responses. This sample is part of a study of PD-1 blockade in classical Hodgkin lymphoma. Sequencing was performed with immunoSEQ multiplex PCR; in TCRdb, only in-frame clones are kept and a portion is missing. The sample holds 100,000 to 130,000 clones; 80% to 90% are singletons and the top ten take nearly 20%. With 10 bases removed from V and 1 base from J, the gap between germline ends came to 14 bases. The germline CDR1 and CDR2 sequences are MRHNA and SNTAGT. The CDR3 runs 14 residues. Study-wide findings and caveats: According to reports, newly diagnosed patients had lower baseline TCR diversity than healthy donors, and relapsed/refractory patients had lower baseline TCR diversity still.

This material consisted of peripheral blood mononuclear cells (PBMCs), taken before the second cycle of nivolumab. The rearrangement links TRBV6-4 to TRBJ1-5; D is unresolved. The TCR comes from a human donor with classical Hodgkin lymphoma. CDR3 sequence: CANPTSTSNQPQHF. The CDR3 DNA sequence: TGTGCCAACCCGACCTCTACCAGCAATCAGCCCCAGCATTTT.